This TCR beta chain is from a study of T-cell memory formation after mild COVID-19. Study-wide context: TCR clustering was largely donor specific. Overall study findings and caveats: The main location of contracting CD4+ clones was CM and EM, and that of contracting CD8+ clones was EMRA. The authors did not confirm SARS-CoV-2 specificity of second-wave clones peaking day 37. Memory cells collected pre-infection included some clones that later responded, suggesting cross-reactive memory joined.

Germline CDR1 is SNHLY and CDR2 is FYNNEI. The CDR3 totals 12 residues. V was trimmed by 5 bases and J by 5 bases, leaving 7 bases between them. TCRdb re-called the 5' RACE reads through MiXCR, storing one row per CDR3 protein. The sample shows about 610,000 distinct CDR3 sequences, 17% of them seen only once. This clonotype was counted only a few times. Its target is not known. V gene TRBV2 combines with J gene TRBJ2-4; D remains ambiguous. The sequencing sample was made of PBMCs or a T cell subset sorted from them (not recorded which). This clonotype was sampled from an adult woman who had mild COVID-19 (a few samples of this study predate the infection). Cell type and time point are not known. CDR3 DNA: TGTGCCAGCAGTCGTGGGGAAAACATTCAGTACTTC. Its protein is CASSRGENIQYF.